This paragraph reports one T cell receptor beta chain. Its matching antigen is unknown. It was about 210 ng DNA, 25,000 to 35,000 T cell genomes, that sorted-subset replicate PCRs used. Sequenced by immunoSEQ multiplex PCR; TCRdb stores in-frame clones only, minus some. The sample consists of about 2.4 million clones, 93% of them appearing once. The entry originates in a study of shared clonotypes between healthy human individuals. Germline V lookup: CDR1 SGDLS, CDR2 YYNGEE. Trimming pared 3 bases from V and 8 bases from J, leaving 11 bases between. There are 12 residues in the CDR3. Points from the study as a whole: Naive CD4 clonotype sharing across four donors was about 5%. Naive subsets generally exceeded memory subsets in estimated richness.

This sequence was found in a man aged 18 to 35 in good health. Some clones in this sample may be carry-over from other donors' samples. The sample comprised naive CD4+ T cells from PBMCs. Subset defined: CD45RA+ positively selected. The rearrangement joins TRBV9 to TRBJ1-2, with unresolved D. The CDR3, as DNA: TGTGCCAGCAGCGGACCGACTTGGGGCTACACCTTC. It is translated as CASSGPTWGYTF. The whole variable domain, remainder taken from reference TRBV9 and TRBJ1-2, is DSGVTQTPKHLITATGQRVTLRCSPRSGDLSVYWYQQSLDQGLQFLIQYYNGEERAKGNILERFSAQQFPDLHSELNLSSLELGDSALYFCASSGPTWGYTFGSGTRLTVV.